Below, one T cell receptor beta chain is given with its context. Its specific antigen is unknown. The junction departs from germline at one end; a sequencing error may be responsible. This entry belongs to a study of shared clonotypes between healthy human individuals (dated by TCRdb to 2020 to 2021). With regard to the full study: A couple of women and three men aged 18 to 49 years were included in the cohort. For each donor, three plates each were used for CD4 naive and CD4 memory, two plates were used for CD8 naive, and one plate was used for CD8 memory. To estimate repertoire size and how much clonotype sharing occurs between individuals, the study deeply sequenced the blood TCR repertoires of 4 to 6 healthy adults. To increase sequencing depth and limit assay-specific biases, different laboratories used diverse techniques to prepare libraries and sequence TCR repertoires. Each donor's leukapheresis produced roughly between roughly 0.85 and 10 billion PBMCs.

CD8 naive samples were obtained by positive selection for CCR7 among CD45RO-negative cells, yielding a CD45RA+CCR7+ population from which TemRA cells were excluded. Donors were healthy HIV-negative adults with no recently reported acute infections or vaccinations. Only Caucasian adults living in Nashville, Tennessee, USA were represented among the donors. Blood was collected by leukapheresis, and PBMCs were isolated by Ficoll-Histopaque density gradient centrifugation and then cryopreserved in liquid nitrogen vapor phase. Analytical flow cytometry was used to check the purity and quantity of each magnetically sorted T cell population. Each sorted fraction had its genomic DNA isolated and then quantified by UV absorbance on a Nanodrop 2000c. The investigation overall reported the following: Across a handful of donors, roughly 5.4% of naive CD4, roughly 3.5% of naive CD8, under 2.5% of memory CD4, and about 0.44% of memory CD8 clonotypes were shared. Naive subsets generally had larger estimated clonotype richness than memory subsets. Compared with non-shared clonotypes, clonotypes shared by all four sorted-subset donors had higher generation probabilities. Pairwise subsampling indicated that sequencing depth was expected to affect the degree of clonotype sharing among donors. Incomplete sequencing was indicated by rarefaction of sorted-subset datasets, despite the large sequencing depth. Because the study included a small number of donors, the genetic and exposure-history diversity represented was limited. Sampling was restricted to blood, and TCR repertoires in tissue are likely to differ from TCR repertoires in blood.

Using the deep immunoSEQ assay, TCR CDR3 regions were amplified from genomic DNA by multiplex PCR. Extracted genomic DNA from each cell subset was distributed evenly across all wells of several immunoSEQ 96-well plates, and each plate was treated as a replicate. For sorted subsets, around 200 ng genomic DNA, equal to tens of thousands of T cell genomes, was loaded into each replicate PCR. Purified libraries were measured with a Qubit 3.0 fluorometer, size-checked on a Bioanalyzer 2100, and measured again with the KAPA Library Quantification kit. Every immunoSEQ 96-well plate was sequenced on a separate single-read 150-cycle Illumina NextSeq 550 flow cell. The authors' analysis ran thus. The immunoSEQ output contained only junctional sequences without quality scores, so filtering could not match that applied to full-length reads. Sequences were annotated with PyIR, a Python wrapper for IgBLAST v1.9, and V/J genes and CDR3 were assigned using IMGT germline references. Reads were filtered out if the reads had weak V/J assignments (E-value above 1e-6), no CDR3, stop codons, out-of-frame junctions, or ambiguous translated residues. V3J clonotypes were defined as sequences sharing an identical inferred V gene, J gene, and CDR3 amino acid sequence. Percentage overlap between repertoires was calculated by dividing the number of shared unique clonotypes by the size of the smaller repertoire. Richness of each repertoire was evaluated using RTK rarefaction, the Chao1 estimator, and Recon v2.1 estimates of unobserved clonotypes. OLGA was used to compute generation probabilities for all TCRbeta clonotypes that the gDNA method yielded from a handful of donors. Entries here come from immuneACCESS through TCRdb and include only in-frame sequences with V and J called. Some clones fail to appear in such tables; in the studies checked, an unresolved V gene covers under half of the shortfall, and the cause of the remainder is unknown. That table furnishes V, J and clone size, whereas the DNA furnished D and trimming. The sample table shows 2 million or so clones, and about 95% are seen once. The top ten hold 1% to 1.3% of the sample.

Spanning cysteine to phenylalanine, the CDR3 consists of 14 amino acids. Only the CDR3 part of the read is kept: 42 bases, read in frame from the first base. The germline V gene specifies MDHEN as CDR1 and SYDVKM as CDR2. Sequenced material: naive CD8+ T cells sorted from blood. This sample's cell subset or site label indicates: CD45RA+CCR7+. This TCR was recovered from a man younger than 35 in good health. The rearranged segments are TRBV28 and TRBJ2-6; possibly the D gene is TRBD1, per 5 matching bases. The sequence in DNA is TGTGCCAGCACCCCAAACTCTGGGGCCAACGTCCCGACTTTC. This sequence encodes CASTPNSGANVPTF.